This TCR beta chain stems from a study of blood T cell repertoires in COVID-19. The trim removed 0 bases at V and 5 bases at J, leaving 7 bases unmatched. The V gene's germline CDR1 is KGHSH and CDR2 LQKENI. CDR3 length equals 16 residues. Some clones are missing from TCRdb's copy, which holds only in-frame ones; the method was immunoSEQ multiplex PCR. The sample includes around 86,000 clones, 84% of them seen just once. The chain employs TRBV18 and TRBJ2-7; 10 nucleotides agree with TRBD2. The source is a human donor in a cohort sampled during active COVID-19. The sequenced material came from peripheral blood. The CDR3 is CASSPPGSGRAHEQYF. DNA for the CDR3: TGTGCCAGCTCACCACCAGGAAGCGGGAGGGCCCACGAGCAGTACTTC.